One sample yielded the 19 T cell receptor beta chains listed below, sequenced in a study of early T cells in non-severe SARS-CoV-2 infection. TCRdb redid the calling of the 5' RACE reads with MiXCR, one entry per CDR3 protein. The data contain roughly 54,000 distinct CDR3 sequences, roughly 12% of them singletons. Material for sequencing was whole blood. These receptors originate from an adult who was a healthcare worker with PCR-confirmed SARS-CoV-2 infection or an uninfected control (not recorded which).

V and J are TRBV12-3 or TRBV12-4 and TRBJ1-1; D is undetermined. V was shortened by 5 bases and J by 2 bases, with 12 bases between the two germline ends. This CDR3 comprises 14 residues. CDR3 sequence (DNA): TGTGCCAGCAGTGAGAGATCACCTAACACTGAAGCTTTCTTT. Residues: CASSERSPNTEAFF.

The chain carries TRBV19 and TRBJ1-2, with 8 bases that match TRBD1. The CDR3 is made up of 15 amino acids. Losses at the gene ends were 3 bases for V and 4 bases for J; bases not matched to a gene: 7. In germline, CDR1 is LNHDA, CDR2 SQIVND (reference sequence). The CDR3 bases are TGTGCCAGTAGTATGTTTTCGGACAGGGCCTATGGCTACACCTTC. This gives the protein CASSMFSDRAYGYTF.

This clonotype has more than one count but fewer than ten. This chain links TRBV4-1 with TRBJ2-1, with D perhaps TRBD2 (6 bases). Germline CDR1 MGHRA, CDR2 YSYEKL. Trimming cost V 2 bases and J 1 base, with 12 bases left between them. The CDR3 is 16 residues long. The CDR3: CASSQPSGGSYNEQFF. As DNA, the CDR3 is TGCGCCAGCAGCCAACCCTCCGGGGGTTCCTACAATGAGCAGTTCTTC.

This clonotype was detected ten times or more. V gene TRBV29-1 combines with J gene TRBJ2-7, with D tentatively TRBD1 (7 bases). The ends were cut back, 7 bases at V and 0 bases at J, with 10 bases in the middle. This CDR3 contains 12 residues. CDR1 is SQVTM, CDR2 ANQGSEA, per germline. CDR3 loop: CSGGDSSYEQYF. The CDR3 DNA reads as TGCAGCGGGGGGGACAGCTCCTACGAGCAGTACTTC.

This chain links TRBV5-1 with TRBJ2-1, with D perhaps matching TRBD2 (6 bases). V lost 3 bases and J 2 bases, leaving 12 bases between the germline ends. The CDR3 runs 15 residues. Germline loops: CDR1 SGHRS, CDR2 YFSETQ. CDR3 residues: CASSSREVAYNEQFF. In DNA form, the CDR3 reads TGCGCCAGCAGCTCAAGGGAGGTAGCCTACAATGAGCAGTTCTTC.

This clonotype was observed a handful of times. The V call is TRBV6-2 or TRBV6-3, the J call TRBJ2-7; D might be TRBD2 (6 bases). The V end lost 8 bases, the J end lost 2 bases, and 13 bases lay between the germline ends. The CDR3 runs 13 residues. CDR1 and CDR2 (germline): MNHEY, SVGEGT. The CDR3 bases are TGTGCCAGCCTCTCGGGGGAAACCTACGAGCAGTACTTC. Protein product: CASLSGETYEQYF.

The chain carries TRBV3-1 and TRBJ1-6; 8 nucleotides align to TRBD1. Germline assignment: CDR1 LGHDT and CDR2 YNNKEL (reference sequence). This CDR3 region has 15 residues. With 0 bases clipped from V and 9 bases from J, the junction kept 4 bases outside the gene matches. CDR3 protein: CASSQEQGVISPLHF. CDR3 bases: TGTGCCAGCAGCCAAGAACAGGGGGTCATTTCACCCCTCCACTTT. Supplemented by reference TRBV3-1 and TRBJ1-6, the full variable domain reads DTAVSQTPKYLVTQMGNDKSIKCEQNLGHDTMYWYKQDSKKFLKIMFSYNNKELIINETVPNRFSPKSPDKAHLNLHINSLELGDSAVYFCASSQEQGVISPLHFGNGTRLTVT.

The table lists this clonotype with many counts. The rearrangement links TRBV5-1 to TRBJ1-6, with 10 nucleotides matching TRBD1. Germline CDR1 reads SGHRS; CDR2 reads YFSETQ. This CDR3 has 15 amino acids. V shed 4 bases, J shed 6 bases, and the junction held 4 bases outside the gene matches. The CDR3 nucleotides are TGCGCCAGCAGCCCGACAGGGGGCTTTAATTCACCCCTCCACTTT. Its translation: CASSPTGGFNSPLHF.

The sample holds a few counts of this clonotype. The J gene is TRBJ2-7, the V gene TRBV29-1; 9 bases line up with TRBD1. The junction had 10 bases not matched to a gene; V was cut back by 4 bases and J by 6 bases. The CDR3 is 14 amino acids. CDR1 is SQVTM, CDR2 ANQGSEA, per germline. DNA of the CDR3: TGCAGCGTTGTCAGGGCACAGGGGGCTGGCGAGCAGTACTTC. Translating gives CSVVRAQGAGEQYF.

Details on this clonotype: Germline and junction disagree at one end, which may indicate a read error. This rearrangement joins TRBV20-1 to TRBJ2-4; the D gene is possibly TRBD2 (5 bases). Germline-derived CDR1 and CDR2 are DFQATT and SNEGSKA (reference sequence). This CDR3 has 16 residues. CDR3 sequence reads: CSAVNLAVLAKNFQYF. The CDR3 coding sequence is TGCAGTGCAGTCAACTTGGCGGTTCTAGCCAAAAACTTTCAGTACTTC.

This sequence joins TRBV20-1 and TRBJ1-2; 10 bases are a match to TRBD1. CDR1 and CDR2 from the germline V gene are DFQATT and SNEGSKA (reference sequence). V lost 6 bases and J lost 2; bases outside the gene matches: 3. The CDR3 spans 13 residues. DNA of the CDR3: TGCAGTGCCGGGGGACAGGGGAACTATGGCTACACCTTC. Translated, it gives CSAGGQGNYGYTF.

This clonotype was picked up many times. The CDR3 loop reads CAISESTGYEQYF. DNA for the CDR3: TGTGCCATCAGTGAGTCGACGGGGTACGAGCAGTACTTC. V and J are TRBV10-3 and TRBJ2-7; weak D call: TRBD2 (5 bases). Trimming left V 0 bases short and J 4 bases short, with 7 bases between. The germline V gene encodes CDR1 ENHRY and CDR2 SYGVKD. The CDR3 loop spans 13 amino acids.

This clonotype has at least ten counts. V gene TRBV12-5 combines with J gene TRBJ2-7, with TRBD2 identical over 11 bases. In germline, CDR1 is LGHNT, CDR2 FRNRAP. The length of the CDR3 is 17 residues. The V and J ends lost 4 bases and 0 bases, in that order; junction bases with no gene match: 8. Here the CDR3 reads CASGYAGTSGLSYEQYF. As DNA, the CDR3 is TGTGCTAGTGGTTACGCCGGGACTAGCGGCCTCTCCTACGAGCAGTACTTC.

This clonotype was picked up many times. This rearrangement joins TRBV18 to TRBJ1-2; D is uncertain. Trimming removed 6 bases from V and 6 bases from J, with 20 bases in between. From germline, CDR1 is KGHSH and CDR2 LQKENI. This CDR3 contains 15 residues. CDR3 coding DNA: TGTGCCAGCTCCGCCGGGGAAGGGAGGCTCGATGGCTACACCTTC. Translated, it gives CASSAGEGRLDGYTF.

This clonotype was seen more than once but under ten times. This chain uses TRBV5-6 with TRBJ2-1, with TRBD2 matching over 7 bases. The germline CDR1 and CDR2 sequences are SGHDT and YYEEEE. The CDR3 totals 14 residues. V shed 4 bases, J shed 8 bases, and the junction held 9 bases outside the gene matches. CDR3: CASSTPTSPYEQFF. CDR3 coding DNA: TGTGCCAGCAGCACCCCGACTAGCCCCTATGAGCAGTTCTTC.

In its sample, this clonotype was seen a few times. The chain is built from TRBV3-1 and TRBJ2-5; unclear D gene. V lost 1 base, J lost 7 bases, and 16 bases lay in between. The CDR3 is 15 residues long. Germline assignment: CDR1 LGHDT and CDR2 YNNKEL (reference sequence). CDR3 DNA: TGTGCCAGCAGCCAAGCATTTCCCTCCAGAGGGACCCAGTACTTC. This encodes CASSQAFPSRGTQYF.

This clonotype has only a few counts. The chain's CDR3 is CANGLAGWSEQYF. CDR3 coding DNA: TGTGCCAACGGACTAGCGGGATGGAGCGAGCAGTACTTC. V and J are TRBV6-1 and TRBJ2-7, with TRBD2 matching 12 bases. Germline CDR1 reads MNHNS; CDR2 reads SASEGT. There are 13 residues in the CDR3. The J segment lost 6 bases and the V segment lost 10 bases, leaving 7 bases of the junction unmatched.

This rearrangement joins TRBV7-9 to TRBJ1-2, with D unclear. Germline V gene sequence: CDR1 SEHNR, CDR2 FQNEAQ (reference sequence). Between the trimmed V and J ends, which lost 1 base and 6 bases, there was a span of 9 bases. This CDR3 contains 13 residues. The CDR3 DNA reads as TGTGCCAGCAGCTTAGGGCCAACCCATGGCTACACCTTC. It translates to CASSLGPTHGYTF.

The J gene is TRBJ2-3, the V gene TRBV5-1; D gene ambiguous. Per germline, CDR1 SGHRS and CDR2 YFSETQ. CDR3 length: 14 residues. V was pared by 1 base and J by 3 bases, with 9 bases between. For the CDR3, the DNA is TGCGCCAGCAGCTTGTGGGGATCGACAGATACGCAGTATTTT. Its translation is CASSLWGSTDTQYF.